This T cell receptor beta chain emerged from a study of blood T cell repertoires in COVID-19. CDR3 size: 15 residues. V gave up 4 bases and J gave up 3 bases, with 16 bases separating them. CDR1 SEHNR and CDR2 FQNEAQ come from the germline V gene (reference sequence). Repertoires were generated with immunoSEQ multiplex PCR, while TCRdb's copy carries only in-frame clones and drops some. This table has about 140,000 clones, roughly four fifths appearing once. The sequenced sample was peripheral blood. This receptor was taken from a woman older than 75 with active or convalescent COVID-19. V and J are TRBV7-9 and TRBJ2-7, with D tentatively TRBD1 (5 bases). The CDR3 region has the DNA TGTGCCAGCAGCTCATTTTCAGGGAAGAGCTACGAGCAGTACTTC. Its protein product is CASSSFSGKSYEQYF. The full variable domain, with the rest looked up from reference TRBV7-9 and TRBJ2-7, is DTGVSQNPRHKITKRGQNVTFRCDPISEHNRLYWYRQTLGQGPEFLTYFQNEAQLEKSRLLSDRFSAERPKGSFSTLEIQRTEQGDSAMYLCASSSFSGKSYEQYFGPGTRLTVT.